This T cell receptor (beta chain) was sequenced for a study of blood T cells in healthy people across ages. Extractions gave at least 5 micrograms of total RNA per sample. Germline loops: CDR1 SGHDT, CDR2 YYEEEE. The CDR3 runs 15 residues. V gave up 0 bases and J gave up 4 bases; unmatched junction bases: 4. This clonotype was detected a few times. Its antigen is undetermined. Study-level findings and limits: Naive CD4+ cell counts and diversity both ran higher in long-lived than in aged donors. Diversity estimated from one million T cells was considered an underestimate. Getting older went along with TCR beta diversity per million T cells dropping roughly linearly.

It was with a sample-barcoded 5' primer and a J-beta primer mix that a second PCR of roughly 7 to 11 cycles was run. TCRdb re-analysed the 5' RACE reads in MiXCR, keeping a single row per CDR3 protein. The sample lists more than 1,400,000 distinct CDR3 sequences, 40% to 50% occurring once. The chain joins TRBV5-6 to TRBJ1-2, with 9 bases that match TRBD1. The receptor was isolated from a woman under 30 in good health. Sequences were obtained from blood. In DNA, the CDR3 is TGTGCCAGCAGCTTGGCCTGGGACAGGGCCTATGGCTACACCTTC. Translation: CASSLAWDRAYGYTF.